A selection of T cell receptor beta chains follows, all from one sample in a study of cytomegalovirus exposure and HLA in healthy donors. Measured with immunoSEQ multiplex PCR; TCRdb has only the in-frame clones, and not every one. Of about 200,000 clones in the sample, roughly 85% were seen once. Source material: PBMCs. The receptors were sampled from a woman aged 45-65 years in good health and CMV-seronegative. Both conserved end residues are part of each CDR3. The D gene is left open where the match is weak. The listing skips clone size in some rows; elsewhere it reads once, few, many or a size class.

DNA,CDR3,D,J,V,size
TGTGCCAGCAGTGTGACAGACCACTCTGGAAACACCATATATTTT,CASSVTDHSGNTIYF,-,TRBJ1-3,TRBV25-1,-
TGTTCCAGCAGCCATACCCAGGGGATCAAAACCCAAGAGACCCAGTACTTC,CSSSHTQGIKTQETQYF,-,TRBJ2-5,TRBV7-9,-
TGCGCCAGCAGCCAAGATTGGGGACAGGGTGGCGAGCAGTACTTC,CASSQDWGQGGEQYF,TRBD1,TRBJ2-7,TRBV4-3,-
TGTGCCAGCAGCTTGCTGCTAAACCCCACAGATACGCAGTATTTT,CASSLLLNPTDTQYF,-,TRBJ2-3,TRBV5-5,-
TGTGCCAGTACCCCCCGGGACTCAGGGGGGAATGAGCAGTTCTTC,CASTPRDSGGNEQFF,-,TRBJ2-1,TRBV19,-
TGTGCCAGCAGCTTAATTTTCGGGCGGGAGGGGGACACCGGGGAGCTGTTTTTT,CASSLIFGREGDTGELFF,TRBD2,TRBJ2-2,TRBV7-8,-
TGTGCCAGCAGCTTAGCCGACTCGGGACTAGCTCTCTCCTACAATGAGCAGTTCTTC,CASSLADSGLALSYNEQFF,TRBD2,TRBJ2-1,TRBV13,-
TGTGCCACCAGCAGGGGACAGGGGGGAACTAATGAAAAACTGTTTTTT,CATSRGQGGTNEKLFF,TRBD1,TRBJ1-4,TRBV15,-
TGTGCCAGCAGTTGGACAGGGGATCAGCCCCAGCATTTT,CASSWTGDQPQHF,TRBD1,TRBJ1-5,TRBV6-6,once
TGTGCCAGCAATACAGGGGGGAGCGACTATGGCTACACCTTC,CASNTGGSDYGYTF,TRBD1,TRBJ1-2,TRBV6-5,-
TGTGCCAGCAGTCCGTCGGGGGGCTACGAGCAGTACTTC,CASSPSGGYEQYF,TRBD2,TRBJ2-7,TRBV27,-
TGCGCCAGCAGAGCTACGGGACTAGCGGCCTACAATGAGCAGTTCTTC,CASRATGLAAYNEQFF,TRBD2,TRBJ2-1,TRBV5-1,-
TGTGCCTGGAGTGGAGGGAGGGCCGGGAATGAGCAGTTCTTC,CAWSGGRAGNEQFF,TRBD2,TRBJ2-1,TRBV30,-
TGTGCCAGCAGCTTTTTTGAGGGGGTAGGTTCACCCCTCCACTTT,CASSFFEGVGSPLHF,-,TRBJ1-6,TRBV5-6,-
TGTGCCAGCAGTGAATTTCAAGCGGGAGGGATTGTGAGCACCGGGGAACTGTTTTTT,CASSEFQAGGIVSTGELFF,TRBD2,TRBJ2-2,TRBV6-1,-
TGTGCCACCAGCCCCCCCCCGGCGACAACGGAGGGTTATGGCTACACCTTC,CATSPPPATTEGYGYTF,-,TRBJ1-2,TRBV10-3,-
TGTGCCAGTAGGGTTAGCGGGGTCACAGATACGCAGTATTTT,CASRVSGVTDTQYF,TRBD2,TRBJ2-3,TRBV19,-
TGTGCCAGCAAAATAGGAGATCAGCCCCAGCATTTT,CASKIGDQPQHF,-,TRBJ1-5,TRBV7-2,-
TGTGCCACCAGCAGGCAAGGTGTACTAGCGGGAAATCAGCCCCAGCATTTT,CATSRQGVLAGNQPQHF,-,TRBJ1-5,TRBV15,-
TGTGCCAGCAGTCCTACCGGGAGTTTCTCCTACAATGAGCAGTTCTTC,CASSPTGSFSYNEQFF,-,TRBJ2-1,TRBV27,-